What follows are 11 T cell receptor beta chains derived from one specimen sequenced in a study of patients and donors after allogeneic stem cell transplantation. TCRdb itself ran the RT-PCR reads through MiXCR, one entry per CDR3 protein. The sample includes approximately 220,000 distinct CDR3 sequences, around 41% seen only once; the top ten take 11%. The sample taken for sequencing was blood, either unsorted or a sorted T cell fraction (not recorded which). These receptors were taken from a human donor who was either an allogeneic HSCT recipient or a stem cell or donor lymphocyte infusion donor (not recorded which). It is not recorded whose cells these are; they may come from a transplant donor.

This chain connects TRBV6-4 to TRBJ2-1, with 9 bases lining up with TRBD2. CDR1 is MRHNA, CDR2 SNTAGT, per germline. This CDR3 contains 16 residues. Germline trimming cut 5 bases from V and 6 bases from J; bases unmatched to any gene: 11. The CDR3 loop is CASSLGGGDLVNEQFF. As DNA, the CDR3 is TGTGCCAGCAGTCTTGGCGGGGGGGACCTGGTCAATGAGCAGTTCTTC.

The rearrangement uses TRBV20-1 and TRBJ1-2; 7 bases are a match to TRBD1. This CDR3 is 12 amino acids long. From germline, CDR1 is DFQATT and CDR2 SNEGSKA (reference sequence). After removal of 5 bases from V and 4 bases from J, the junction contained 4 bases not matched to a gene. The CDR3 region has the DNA TGCAGTGCTCAGACAGGGTCCTATGGCTACACCTTC. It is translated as CSAQTGSYGYTF.

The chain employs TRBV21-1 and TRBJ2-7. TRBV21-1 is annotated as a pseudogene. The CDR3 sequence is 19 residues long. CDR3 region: CASSKAGGRFNLLSYEQYF. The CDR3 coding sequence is TGTGCCAGCAGCAAAGCTGGCGGCAGGTTCAATCTTTTATCCTACGAGCAGTACTTC.

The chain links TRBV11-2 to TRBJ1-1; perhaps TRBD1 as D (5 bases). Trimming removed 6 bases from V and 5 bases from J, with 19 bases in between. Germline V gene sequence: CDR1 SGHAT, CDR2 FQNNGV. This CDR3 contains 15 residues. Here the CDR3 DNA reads TGTGCCAGCAGACTGCCGGGGCGGGGAAGGACTGAAGCTTTCTTT. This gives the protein CASRLPGRGRTEAFF. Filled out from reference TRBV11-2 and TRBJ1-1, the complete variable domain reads EAGVAQSPRYKIIEKRQSVAFWCNPISGHATLYWYQQILGQGPKLLIQFQNNGVVDDSQLPKDRFSAERLKGVDSTLKIQPAKLEDSAVYLCASRLPGRGRTEAFFGQGTRLTVV.

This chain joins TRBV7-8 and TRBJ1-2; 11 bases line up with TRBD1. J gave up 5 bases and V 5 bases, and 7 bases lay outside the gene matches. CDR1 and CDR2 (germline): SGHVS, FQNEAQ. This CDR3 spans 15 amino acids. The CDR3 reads CASSQGQGAVYGYTF. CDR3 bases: TGTGCCAGCAGCCAAGGACAGGGGGCTGTGTATGGCTACACCTTC. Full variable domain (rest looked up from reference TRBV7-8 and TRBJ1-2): GAGVSQSPRYKVAKRGQDVALRCDPISGHVSLFWYQQALGQGPEFLTYFQNEAQLDKSGLPSDRFFAERPEGSVSTLKIQRTQQEDSAVYLCASSQGQGAVYGYTFGSGTRLTVV.

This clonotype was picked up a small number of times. The CDR3 DNA reads as TGCAGTGCTAGAGATCCCGTCACAGGGTCGTCCTACGAGCAGTACTTC. It encodes CSARDPVTGSSYEQYF. The chain combines TRBV20-1 with TRBJ2-7; D possibly corresponds to TRBD1 (6 bases). Germline assignment: CDR1 DFQATT and CDR2 SNEGSKA (reference sequence). Trimming shortened V by 0 bases and J by 1 base, and 16 bases separated the two germline ends. The CDR3 has 16 residues.

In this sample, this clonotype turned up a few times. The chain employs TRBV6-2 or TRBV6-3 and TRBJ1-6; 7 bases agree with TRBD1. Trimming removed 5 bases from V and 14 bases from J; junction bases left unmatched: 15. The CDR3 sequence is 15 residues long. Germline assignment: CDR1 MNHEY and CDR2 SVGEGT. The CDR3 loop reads CASSRTGTVPVALHF. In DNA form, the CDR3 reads TGTGCCAGCAGTCGGACCGGGACAGTCCCTGTGGCCCTCCACTTT.

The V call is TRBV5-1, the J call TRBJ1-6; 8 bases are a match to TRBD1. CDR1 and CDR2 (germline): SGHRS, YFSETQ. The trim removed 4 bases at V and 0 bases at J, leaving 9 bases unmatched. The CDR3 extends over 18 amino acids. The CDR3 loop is CASSPDRDSFSYNSPLHF. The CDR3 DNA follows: TGCGCCAGCAGCCCGGACAGGGATAGTTTCTCCTATAATTCACCCCTCCACTTT.

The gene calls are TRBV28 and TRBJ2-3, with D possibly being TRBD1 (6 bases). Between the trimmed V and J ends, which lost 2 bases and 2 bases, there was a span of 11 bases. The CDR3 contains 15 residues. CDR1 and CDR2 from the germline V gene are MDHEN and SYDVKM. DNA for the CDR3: TGTGCCAGCAGTTTACAGGGGTCCAACACAGATACGCAGTATTTT. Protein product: CASSLQGSNTDTQYF.

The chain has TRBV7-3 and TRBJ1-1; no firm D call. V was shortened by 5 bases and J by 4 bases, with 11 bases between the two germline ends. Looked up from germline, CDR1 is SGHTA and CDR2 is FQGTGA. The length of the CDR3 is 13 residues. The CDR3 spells CASSPSPGTEAFF. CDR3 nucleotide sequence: TGTGCCAGCAGCCCCTCTCCCGGCACTGAAGCTTTCTTT.

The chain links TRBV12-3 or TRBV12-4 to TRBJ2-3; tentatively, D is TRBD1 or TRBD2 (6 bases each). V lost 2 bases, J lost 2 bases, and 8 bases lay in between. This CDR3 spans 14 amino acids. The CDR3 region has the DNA TGTGCCAGCAGTTTACGGGGGCCCACAGATACGCAGTATTTT. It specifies CASSLRGPTDTQYF.